The present entry profiles one T cell receptor (beta chain) with its context. Its specificity is unknown. Nashville, Tennessee was home to all donors, who were Caucasian adults. The data are from a study of shared clonotypes between healthy human individuals. Study-wide findings and caveats: Non-shared clonotypes showed lower generation probabilities than clonotypes common to all four donors. Four donors held 4.5% to 5% of naive CD4 clonotypes in common. Investigators collected only blood, and repertoires in tissues likely differ.

The CDR3 contains 14 residues. Trimming pared 5 bases from V and 4 bases from J, leaving 16 bases between. Germline-derived CDR1 and CDR2 are GTSNPN and SVGIG (reference sequence). Generated by immunoSEQ multiplex PCR, the TCRdb table keeps only in-frame clones and is missing some. The data show roughly 2 million clones, around 95% seen once. The origin of this receptor is a man aged 18-30 years in good health. The genes are TRBV30 and TRBJ2-3; perhaps TRBD2 as D (6 bases). The specimen was naive CD4+ T cells sorted from blood. Subset given: CD45RA+ positively selected. The CDR3 loop is CAWGLPGVPDTQYF. The DNA of the CDR3 is TGTGCCTGGGGACTTCCGGGAGTACCAGATACGCAGTATTTT.